These 16 T cell receptor beta chains originate from one sample sequenced in a study of control samples from healthy donors and cancer patients. Repertoires were generated with immunoSEQ multiplex PCR, while TCRdb's copy carries only in-frame clones and drops some. The table includes 150,000 or so clones, around 90% detected once. The specimen sequenced was blood. These receptors were taken from a woman aged 30 to 39 in good health.

J is TRBJ2-7 and V is TRBV7-9; D is possibly TRBD1 or TRBD2 (5 bases each). CDR1 is SEHNR and CDR2 is FQNEAQ in the germline V gene (reference sequence). The CDR3 sequence is 13 residues long. Between the trimmed V and J ends, which lost 5 bases and 4 bases, there was a span of 12 bases. The CDR3 loop reads CASSPGRQYEQYF. Written as DNA, the CDR3 is TGTGCCAGCAGCCCGGGACGGCAATACGAGCAGTACTTC. The full variable domain, its missing parts supplied by reference TRBV7-9 and TRBJ2-7, is DTGVSQNPRHKITKRGQNVTFRCDPISEHNRLYWYRQTLGQGPEFLTYFQNEAQLEKSRLLSDRFSAERPKGSFSTLEIQRTEQGDSAMYLCASSPGRQYEQYFGPGTRLTVT.

J is TRBJ1-2 and V is TRBV5-6, with a possible D match to TRBD1 (6 bases). The CDR3 runs 15 residues. V lost 4 bases and J lost 3, with 16 bases in between. In germline, CDR1 is SGHDT, CDR2 YYEEEE. The DNA for the CDR3 is TGTGCCAGCAGCCCCGAAGGCAGGGGAGACTATGGCTACACCTTC. Translating it yields CASSPEGRGDYGYTF.

The chain uses TRBV12-5 and TRBJ1-1, with D hard to call. V was shortened by 1 base and J by 1 base, with 4 bases between the two germline ends. The germline gives CDR1 LGHNT, CDR2 FRNRAP. This CDR3 is built from 13 residues. Written as DNA, the CDR3 is TGTGCTAGTGGTTTGGGAGCGAACACTGAAGCTTTCTTT. This gives the protein CASGLGANTEAFF.

The V and J genes are TRBV21-1 and TRBJ2-2. TRBV21-1 is shown as a pseudogene. CDR3 length: 17 amino acids. DNA for the CDR3: TGTGCCAGCAGCAGACCGTTCCACCGGGACCACACCGGGGAGCTGTTTTTT. This translates into CASSRPFHRDHTGELFF.

The rearrangement links TRBV29-1 to TRBJ2-1; unclear D gene. CDR3 length equals 8 residues. The V gene's germline CDR1 is SQVTM and CDR2 ANQGSEA. V lost 4 bases and J 12 bases, leaving 4 bases between the germline ends. CDR3 residues: CSVGGQFF. In DNA form, the CDR3 reads TGCAGCGTTGGGGGGCAGTTCTTC.

The chain carries TRBV9 and TRBJ2-1; D tentatively reads TRBD1 or TRBD2 (6 bases each). This CDR3 contains 15 residues. Trimming left V 0 bases short and J 4 bases short, with 11 bases between. Germline CDR1 SGDLS, CDR2 YYNGEE. The CDR3 DNA reads TGTGCCAGCAGCGTAGGTGGGGGGCGATACAATGAGCAGTTCTTC. Protein sequence: CASSVGGGRYNEQFF.

This clone was seen more than once but under ten times. The chain joins TRBV19 to TRBJ2-1, with 8 bases identical to TRBD2. V was clipped by 5 bases and J by 9 bases; unmatched bases: 12. Germline assignment: CDR1 LNHDA and CDR2 SQIVND (reference sequence). The CDR3 sequence is 15 residues long. CDR3 DNA: TGTGCCAGTAGTCCTCGGGGGCTAGCGGGTTCTGAGCAGTTCTTC. Translated, it gives CASSPRGLAGSEQFF.

The chain recombines TRBV5-1 with TRBJ1-1; a weak D match, TRBD1 (6 bases). V was clipped by 1 base and J by 4 bases, with 11 bases between them. Germline V lookup: CDR1 SGHRS, CDR2 YFSETQ. The CDR3 loop spans 14 amino acids. The CDR3 DNA reads TGCGCCAGCAGCTTGAATAGGGGGAGCACTGAAGCTTTCTTT. Its translation is CASSLNRGSTEAFF.

The chain recombines TRBV6-5 with TRBJ1-4, with 9 bases lining up with TRBD1. V trimming: 10 bases; J trimming: 7 bases; junction bases outside the gene matches: 10. Germline values: CDR1 MNHEY, CDR2 SVGAGI. This CDR3 is built from 14 residues. CDR3 nucleotide sequence: TGTGCCACCACTATATCGGACAGGGGTGAAAAACTGTTTTTT. Encoded protein: CATTISDRGEKLFF.

The gene calls are TRBV5-6 and TRBJ1-2; D is unresolved. V gave up 0 bases and J gave up 0 bases, with 6 bases separating them. In germline, CDR1 is SGHDT, CDR2 YYEEEE. The CDR3 spans 14 residues. CDR3 loop: CASSLGGTNYGYTF. The DNA for the CDR3 is TGTGCCAGCAGCTTGGGAGGGACTAACTATGGCTACACCTTC.

V is TRBV11-1 and J is TRBJ2-6, with D hard to call. Germline V lookup: CDR1 SGHAT, CDR2 FQDESV (reference sequence). Deletions cut 1 base from V and 9 bases from J, with 10 bases between. The CDR3 length is 14 residues. The CDR3 DNA sequence: TGTGCCAGCAGCTTAGGGTTCAAGGGCAACGTCCTGACTTTC. Translation gives CASSLGFKGNVLTF.

V usage is TRBV15 and J usage is TRBJ1-1; TRBD1 might be the D (6 bases). This CDR3 has 12 amino acids. CDR1 LNHNV and CDR2 YYDKDF come from the germline V gene (reference sequence). Trimming removed 8 bases from V and 3 bases from J, with 10 bases in between. The CDR3 nucleotides read TGTGCCACCGATCAGGGGTACACTGAAGCTTTCTTT. Translation gives CATDQGYTEAFF.

The chain combines TRBV2 with TRBJ2-5; possibly TRBD1 for D (5 bases). The CDR3 covers 15 residues. V shed 1 base and J shed 5 bases, with 14 bases lying between them. Germline lookup yields CDR1 SNHLY and CDR2 FYNNEI. CDR3 protein: CASSEEAGSMETQYF. The CDR3 DNA is TGTGCCAGCAGTGAAGAGGCAGGGTCAATGGAGACCCAGTACTTC. Full variable domain (rest looked up from reference TRBV2 and TRBJ2-5): EPEVTQTPSHQVTQMGQEVILRCVPISNHLYFYWYRQILGQKVEFLVSFYNNEISEKSEIFDDQFSVERPDGSNFTLKIRSTKLEDSAMYFCASSEEAGSMETQYFGPGTRLLVL.

This clone showed up just a few times. The V gene is TRBV18, the J gene TRBJ1-5; D remains unclear. Germline V gives CDR1 KGHSH, CDR2 LQKENI. V was cut by 6 bases and J by 1 base, with 13 bases left in between. The CDR3 has 15 amino acids. CDR3 loop: CASSPRQISNQPQHF. The CDR3 DNA reads TGTGCCAGCTCTCCCCGTCAAATAAGCAATCAGCCCCAGCATTTT.

The V and J genes are TRBV11-2 and TRBJ2-5; 10 bases line up with TRBD1. The CDR3 is 15 amino acids. The V and J ends lost 5 bases and 4 bases, in that order; junction bases with no gene match: 7. Germline V gives CDR1 SGHAT, CDR2 FQNNGV. CDR3 sequence reads: CASSPGGQGSETQYF. The CDR3, as DNA: TGTGCCAGCAGCCCCGGGGGACAGGGGTCAGAGACCCAGTACTTC.

V is TRBV9 and J is TRBJ1-6; no clear D gene. V gave up 1 base and J gave up 0 bases, with 5 bases separating them. This CDR3 spans 15 amino acids. CDR1 is SGDLS and CDR2 is YYNGEE in the germline V gene. This CDR3 is CASSVTSSYNSPLHF. The CDR3 coding sequence is TGTGCCAGCAGCGTAACGAGCTCCTATAATTCACCCCTCCACTTT.